This T cell receptor (beta chain) was observed in a study of T cell responses to AZD1222 COVID-19 vaccine. Regarding the study as a whole: Spike as a whole was targeted by vaccine-associated CD4 TCRs, dominant at 160-218 and 743-854.

Sequenced by immunoSEQ multiplex PCR; TCRdb stores in-frame clones only, minus some. Among 95,000 to 150,000 clones, roughly 89% were seen once, and the ten largest hold approximately 12%. Per the germline V gene, CDR1 is ENHRY and CDR2 is SYGVKD. V was pared by 0 bases and J by 8 bases, with 10 bases between. The CDR3 totals 14 residues. Comment on this clone: Its antigen is as yet unknown.

The clonotype comes from an adult in good health. V is TRBV10-3 and J is TRBJ1-4; no clear D gene. The material was peripheral blood, obtained on day 0 of MenACWY control vaccination. CDR3 in DNA: TGTGCCATCAGTGAGTCCCTTTTGGGGGAAAAACTGTTTTTT. This gives the protein CAISESLLGEKLFF.